The text below deals with one TCR beta chain. Its target antigen remains unknown. No base qualities exist here, and no much larger clone lies one base off it. This sample was included in a study of OX40 agonist ivuxolimab in advanced cancers. Background for the entire study: Ivuxolimab was an agonistic, fully human IgG2 monoclonal antibody directed against OX40 (CD134), a costimulatory receptor. Intravenous ivuxolimab was administered to patients every 2 weeks at six dose levels: 0.01, 0.1, 0.3, 1.5, 3 and 10 mg/kg. The point of sequencing TCRbeta in the periphery was to test whether ivuxolimab changed TCR sequence diversity and drove clonal T-cell expansion. The monotherapy dose-escalation portion (N ≈ 52 patients) of the phase I ivuxolimab trial is reported in the paper. A male proportion of around 83% and a mean age of approximately 62 years, ranging from roughly 23 to 90, were recorded for the dose-escalation cohort. Of the 50 to 55 patients in dose escalation, some 20 had hepatocellular carcinoma, some 15 had melanoma, 9 had renal cell carcinoma and 9 had head and neck cancer. Patients were allowed to have had prior anti-PD-1, anti-PD-L1 or anti-CTLA-4 therapy, and approximately 41% of the dose-escalation patients had previously received checkpoint inhibitors. Partial responses occurred in three dose-escalation patients: two with cutaneous melanoma and one with hepatocellular carcinoma.

The trial excluded patients who had a history of autoimmune disease or were on systemic immunosuppression. In every dose cohort, peripheral blood was drawn for TCR sequencing at baseline, cycle 4 day 1, and cycle 7 day 1. Samples were obtained from an open-label, multicenter, first-in-human phase I dose-escalation trial of ivuxolimab. Adults with locally advanced or metastatic melanoma, renal cell, hepatocellular, or head and neck squamous cell carcinoma were enrolled in the trial. CD4+ and CD8+ T cells were sorted separately from peripheral blood before TCR sequencing. The paper's findings and limits, for the study overall: The antigen specificity of the peripheral T cells that underwent clonal expansion was not determined. After ivuxolimab, more expanded clones were found on average in CD8+ T cells than in CD4+ T cells. At doses from 0.1 to 3.0 mg/kg, clonal expansion was seen in both CD4+ and CD8+ blood T cells between baseline and week 6. Low levels of normalized T-cell clonal expansion were also seen in some patients who did not respond. In partial responders in the 0.1-3.0 mg/kg groups, normalized peripheral clonal expansion was found to be among the lowest, especially among CD8+ T cells.

Genomic DNA was extracted from sorted cells for sequencing of the TCRbeta CDR3 region. TCRbeta CDR3 regions were sequenced using the immunoSEQ Assay. The table comes from immuneACCESS by way of TCRdb, which keeps in-frame sequences with V and J called. Part of the clones is missing from these tables; in studies checked, under half for an unresolved V gene and the rest for unknown reasons. For this sample the table gives around 23,000 clones, of which approximately 80% were detected only once. The top ten clones comprise about a third of the sample. The CDR3 sequence holds 12 residues, the cysteine and phenylalanine included. The only DNA kept is the CDR3, 36 bases in frame from the first base. Trimming takes 0 bases from V and 5 bases from J, and the germline ends sit 7 bases apart. CDR1 GTSNPN and CDR2 SVGIG are derived from the germline V gene (reference sequence).

The V and J segments used are TRBV30 and TRBJ1-1; no confident D gene assignment can be made. This receptor was identified in an adult with an advanced solid tumor such as melanoma, head and neck, liver or kidney cancer. The material sequenced was CD4+ or CD8+ T cells sorted from blood, taken in a trial of the OX40 agonist ivuxolimab. The DNA sequence is given as TGTGCCTGGAGTGTAAGTGTTACTGAAGCTTTCTTT. Its coded protein is CAWSVSVTEAFF. When the CDR3 is completed using the reference TRBV30 and TRBJ1-1 genes on either side, the full variable domain is SQTIHQWPATLVQPVGSPLSLECTVEGTSNPNLYWYRQAAGRGLQLLFYSVGIGQISSEVPQNLSASRPQDRQFILSSKKLLLSDSGFYLCAWSVSVTEAFFGQGTRLTVV.